This T cell receptor (beta chain) was sequenced for a study of T-cell reconstitution after alpha-beta-depleted transplantation in children. Construction of the TCRbeta library involved unique molecular identifiers. TCRdb reanalysed the PCR reads using MiXCR and keeps one entry per CDR3 protein. The top ten clones hold roughly 3.3% of a sample with some 500,000 distinct CDR3 sequences, around 18% of them seen once. The specimen comprised PBMCs from the stem cell graft donor, sampled from the stem cell graft. This receptor was identified in a human donor who donated a stem cell graft to a child with acute lymphoblastic leukemia.

The CDR3 region has the DNA TGCGCCAGCAGCCAAGAAAGGCGGACAGATACGCAGTATTTT. It is translated as CASSQERRTDTQYF. V gene TRBV4-1 combines with J gene TRBJ2-3; D gene ambiguous. Germline CDR1 MGHRA, CDR2 YSYEKL. This CDR3 comprises 14 residues. V shed 0 bases and J shed 3 bases, with 7 bases lying between them.